This section outlines one T cell receptor (beta chain) sequence together with its context. Its antigen is not yet known. No per-base quality is available; no much larger clone lies one base away. This record belongs to a study of early T cells in non-severe SARS-CoV-2 infection (dated by TCRdb to 2020 to 2023). For context, the study as a whole: Because TCR sequencing was done on bulk RNA from unsorted whole blood, the alpha and beta chains could not be paired.

Overall study outcomes, separate from this receptor: Matching against VDJdb was skewed toward anti-spike CD8 responses, likely underestimated virus-specific expansions, and missed private and CD4 specificities.

The study was a case-control design nested within a healthcare worker cohort in London, UK, with weekly nasopharyngeal swab PCR tests and blood sampling. Healthcare workers were recruited between 23 and 31 March 2020, during the week of the UK lockdown, and were followed weekly for up to about 15 weeks. V loses 6 bases of germline sequence and J loses 3 bases, and the interval between the two ends is 18 bases. Looking up the germline V gene (reference sequence) yields CDR1 PRHDT and CDR2 FYEKMQ. The CDR3 runs 15 amino acids, cysteine and phenylalanine included. The retained sequence is limited to the CDR3, 45 bases, with the frame set at the first base. Library construction relied on 5' RACE. Sequenced on a NextSeq 500. To correct for sequencing error and PCR bias, the TCR library protocol tagged individual cDNA molecules with unique molecular identifiers. TCR alpha and beta chains were both sequenced, and the abundances of alpha and beta sequences in each sample were closely correlated with each other. The source study handled its data this way. Decombinator V4 was used to annotate TCR sequences for V gene, J gene and CDR3. Expanded TCRs were defined as changing significantly between any two time points under a Poisson model with p below 0.0001. TCR abundances were normalised to the total number of TCRs sequenced per sample and expressed as counts per million. MAIT TCRs were defined by TRAV1-2 paired with TRAJ12, TRAJ20 or TRAJ33, and iNKT TCRs by TRAV10 paired with TRAJ18. VDJdb, accessed 1 November 2021, was searched for CMV, EBV and SARS-CoV-2 annotated TCRs, with TCRs annotated for multiple antigens excluded. The public sequencing data were trimmed at Q25 with fastp and processed into clonotypes with MiXCR by TCRdb, which kept only in-frame beta chains. Rows are unified per CDR3 protein, each entry keeping the most common DNA and genes. The V and J calls, along with clone size, are taken from TCRdb and not from the paper's own processing. This sample gives about 84,000 distinct CDR3 sequences in total; 9% to 14% of them show up just once. Of the sample, about 2.7% is held by the ten largest clones.

The receptor chain draws on TRBV13 and TRBJ2-7; the D segment is perhaps TRBD1 or TRBD2, each sharing 5 matched bases. Sequencing was performed on whole blood. This clonotype was sampled from an adult who was a healthcare worker with PCR-confirmed SARS-CoV-2 infection or an uninfected control (not recorded which). The CDR3 corresponds to CASSHNPGRNYEQYF. The DNA sequence reads TGTGCCAGCAGTCACAATCCGGGACGAAACTACGAGCAGTACTTC.